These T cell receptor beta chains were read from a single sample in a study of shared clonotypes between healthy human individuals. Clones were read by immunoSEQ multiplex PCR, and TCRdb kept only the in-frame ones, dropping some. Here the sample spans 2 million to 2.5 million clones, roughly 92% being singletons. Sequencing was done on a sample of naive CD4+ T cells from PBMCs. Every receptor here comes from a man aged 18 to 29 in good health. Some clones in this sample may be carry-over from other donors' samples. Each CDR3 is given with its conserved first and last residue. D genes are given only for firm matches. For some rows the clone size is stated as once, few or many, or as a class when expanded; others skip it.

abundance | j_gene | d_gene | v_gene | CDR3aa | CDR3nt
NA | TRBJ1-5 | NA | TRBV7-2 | CASSLSRGNQPQHF | TGTGCCAGCAGCTTAAGTAGGGGCAATCAGCCCCAGCATTTT
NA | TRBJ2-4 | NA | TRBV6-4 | CASSVSTEQGRDKNIQYF | TGTGCCAGCAGTGTAAGTACGGAGCAGGGGAGGGACAAAAACATTCAGTACTTC
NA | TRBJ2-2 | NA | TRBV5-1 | CASSLAVTGELFF | TGCGCCAGCAGCTTGGCCGTCACCGGGGAGCTGTTTTTT
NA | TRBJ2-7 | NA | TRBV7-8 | CASSPGVSYEQYF | TGTGCCAGCAGCCCAGGGGTATCCTACGAGCAGTACTTC
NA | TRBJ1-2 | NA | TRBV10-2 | CASSNRDGLGGYTF | TGCGCCAGCAGCAACCGGGACGGCCTGGGCGGCTACACCTTC
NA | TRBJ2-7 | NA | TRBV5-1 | CASSLGRTLNEQYF | TGCGCCAGCAGCTTGGGACGGACGCTTAACGAGCAGTACTTC
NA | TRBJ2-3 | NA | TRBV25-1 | CASSEGGLSTDTQYF | TGTGCCAGCAGTGAAGGCGGACTTTCCACAGATACGCAGTATTTT
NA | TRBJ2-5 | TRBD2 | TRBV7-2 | CASSSVAGFAETQYF | TGTGCCAGCAGCTCCGTAGCGGGATTCGCAGAGACCCAGTACTTC
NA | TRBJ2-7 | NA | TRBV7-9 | CASSLGRSTYEQYF | TGTGCCAGCAGCTTAGGCAGGTCGACCTACGAGCAGTACTTC
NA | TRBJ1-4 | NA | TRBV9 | CASSVMGTDEKLFF | TGTGCCAGCAGCGTAATGGGTACTGATGAAAAACTGTTTTTT
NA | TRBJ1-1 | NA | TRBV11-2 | CASSLEGGTEAFF | TGTGCCAGCAGCTTAGAAGGAGGGACTGAAGCTTTCTTT
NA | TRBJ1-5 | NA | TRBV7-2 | CASSLGQNQPQHF | TGTGCCAGCAGCTTGGGACAAAATCAGCCCCAGCATTTT
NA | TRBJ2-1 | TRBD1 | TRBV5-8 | CASSLRDSYNEQFF | TGTGCCAGCAGCTTGAGGGACAGCTACAATGAGCAGTTCTTC
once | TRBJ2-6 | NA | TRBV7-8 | CASRPTRVSGANVLTF | TGTGCCAGCAGACCAACCAGGGTATCAGGGGCCAACGTCCTGACTTTC
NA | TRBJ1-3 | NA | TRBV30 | CAWSVGGVNTIYF | TGTGCCTGGAGTGTCGGTGGGGTTAACACCATATATTTT
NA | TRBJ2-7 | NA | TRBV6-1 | CASRRADGTVYEQYF | TGTGCCAGCAGAAGGGCTGACGGAACGGTCTACGAGCAGTACTTC
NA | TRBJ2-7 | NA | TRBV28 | CASSLWTGNYEQYF | TGTGCCAGCAGTTTATGGACGGGAAACTACGAGCAGTACTTC
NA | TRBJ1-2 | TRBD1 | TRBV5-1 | CASSIQQGAHGYTF | TGCGCCAGCAGCATACAACAGGGGGCCCATGGCTACACCTTC
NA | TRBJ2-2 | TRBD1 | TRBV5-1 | CASFRGLNTGELFF | TGCGCCAGCTTCAGGGGGCTAAACACCGGGGAGCTGTTTTTT